Each of the 22 T cell receptor beta chains below was sequenced from the same sample in a study of T cell repertoires in cytomegalovirus infection. Which antigens these TCRs recognize remains unknown. TCRdb re-called the reads with MiXCR, one entry per CDR3 protein. Among a few hundred thousand distinct CDR3 sequences listed, roughly 42% were seen once. Sequenced material: cultured PBMCs, taken from culture after CMV antigen stimulation. These receptors were obtained from a human donor in good health (CMV status not recorded). Some clones in this sample may be carry-over from other donors' samples.

This clonotype came up a few times. The gene calls are TRBV7-4 and TRBJ2-3; D assignment may be TRBD1 or TRBD2 (5 bases each). Germline values: CDR1 SGHVT, CDR2 SQSDAQ. The CDR3 extends over 17 amino acids. V dropped 5 bases and J dropped 5 bases, with 23 bases sitting between them. CDR3: CASSPRGFGGEIDTQYF. CDR3 nucleotide sequence: TGTGCCAGCAGCCCCCGGGGCTTTGGCGGCGAAATAGATACGCAGTATTTT.

The V call is TRBV6-5, the J call TRBJ2-5; D gene unclear. The germline V and J ends were trimmed by 1 base and 4 bases, with 10 bases remaining between them. CDR1 is MNHEY, CDR2 SVGAGI, per germline. The CDR3 loop spans 14 amino acids. CDR3 in DNA: TGTGCCAGCAGTTACTTATCCCCCGCAGAGACCCAGTACTTC. Its protein is CASSYLSPAETQYF.

This rearrangement joins TRBV6-6 to TRBJ2-1; D uncertain. Germline V gives CDR1 MNHNY, CDR2 SVGAGI (reference sequence). The CDR3 loop spans 14 amino acids. V was clipped by 0 bases and J by 10 bases, with 13 bases between them. In DNA form, the CDR3 reads TGTGCCAGCAGTTACTCGAGTACAAAAGGGGAGCAGTTCTTC. Its protein product is CASSYSSTKGEQFF.

This clonotype was counted only a few times. The chain has TRBV27 and TRBJ1-6; TRBD1 matches at 8 bases. In germline, CDR1 is MNHEY, CDR2 SMNVEV (reference sequence). Unmatched junction bases numbered 8, after V lost 1 base and J lost 6 bases. The CDR3 sequence is 17 residues long. CDR3 amino acids: CASSLFLRGRRNSPLHF. CDR3 nucleotide sequence: TGTGCCAGCAGTTTATTCCTCAGGGGGCGCCGTAATTCACCCCTCCACTTT.

The chain recombines TRBV7-2 with TRBJ2-3; weak D call: TRBD2 (6 bases). Deletions cut 5 bases from V and 5 bases from J, with 14 bases between. Germline-derived CDR1 and CDR2 are SGHTA and FQGNSA. The CDR3 length is 14 residues. CDR3 loop: CASSPWTGRDTQYF. The DNA for the CDR3 is TGTGCCAGCAGCCCCTGGACCGGGAGAGATACGCAGTATTTT.

V gene TRBV7-2 combines with J gene TRBJ2-1; 8 positions match TRBD1. The CDR3 runs 14 residues. In germline, CDR1 is SGHTA, CDR2 FQGNSA. The junction had 3 bases not matched to a gene; V was cut back by 3 bases and J by 5 bases. Here the CDR3 reads CASSFRGLDNEQFF. The CDR3 DNA is TGTGCCAGCAGCTTCAGGGGGCTTGACAATGAGCAGTTCTTC.

This chain uses TRBV3-1 with TRBJ1-1; unclear D gene. The V end was cut by 4 bases, the J end by 0 bases, with 15 bases between. The CDR3 consists of 16 residues. Germline CDR1 LGHDT, CDR2 YNNKEL (reference sequence). The CDR3 DNA is TGTGCCAGCAGCCTTGGTCAGGCGGTGATGAACACTGAAGCTTTCTTT. Translating gives CASSLGQAVMNTEAFF.

In its sample, this clonotype was seen a few times. The chain carries TRBV4-3 and TRBJ2-5; 8 bases agree with TRBD2. This CDR3 is 15 amino acids long. Germline CDR1 and CDR2: LGHNA and YSLEER. V lost 3 bases to trimming and J lost 1 base; unmatched junction nucleotides: 4. CDR3: CASSQHSGGQETQYF. Here the CDR3 DNA reads TGCGCCAGCAGCCAGCACAGCGGGGGCCAAGAGACCCAGTACTTC.

The chain employs TRBV7-8 and TRBJ1-2, with D possibly TRBD1 on 5 matching bases. The CDR3 totals 14 residues. Germline CDR1 is SGHVS and CDR2 is FQNEAQ. The V end lost 3 bases, the J end lost 3 bases, and 11 bases lay between the germline ends. This chain's CDR3 is CASSFLGRDYGYTF. The CDR3 DNA follows: TGTGCCAGCAGCTTCCTTGGCAGGGACTATGGCTACACCTTC. Supplemented by reference TRBV7-8 and TRBJ1-2, the full variable domain reads GAGVSQSPRYKVAKRGQDVALRCDPISGHVSLFWYQQALGQGPEFLTYFQNEAQLDKSGLPSDRFFAERPEGSVSTLKIQRTQQEDSAVYLCASSFLGRDYGYTFGSGTRLTVV.

The genes are TRBV2 and TRBJ2-3; the match to TRBD1 covers 9 bases. V dropped 7 bases and J dropped 2; count of bases not matched to a gene: 7. The CDR3 runs 15 residues. In germline, CDR1 is SNHLY, CDR2 FYNNEI. CDR3 loop: CASIGTGRITDTQYF. CDR3 sequence (DNA): TGTGCCAGCATCGGGACAGGGAGAATCACAGATACGCAGTATTTT.

This clonotype has more than one count but fewer than ten. The CDR3 region is CASRDSGSGGARETQYF. CDR3 nucleotide sequence: TGTGCCAGCAGAGACTCGGGTAGCGGGGGGGCGCGTGAGACCCAGTACTTC. The chain employs TRBV12-3 or TRBV12-4 and TRBJ2-5; 11 bases agree with TRBD2. The CDR3 is 17 amino acids. The V gene end was trimmed by 6 bases and the J gene end by 5 bases; junction bases not matched to a gene: 14.

In its sample, this clonotype was seen a few times. The rearrangement joins TRBV2 to TRBJ2-7; 7 bases are a match to TRBD1. The CDR3 contains 13 residues. The junction had 4 bases not matched to a gene; V was cut back by 3 bases and J by 5 bases. Germline CDR1 reads SNHLY; CDR2 reads FYNNEI. The CDR3 sequence: CASSETGMHEQYF. The CDR3 region has the DNA TGTGCCAGCAGTGAGACAGGGATGCACGAGCAGTACTTC.

The table lists this clonotype with a few counts. The chain carries TRBV7-2 and TRBJ2-7, with 11 bases lining up with TRBD1. The CDR3 totals 14 residues. Germline CDR1 SGHTA, CDR2 FQGNSA. J gave up 13 bases and V 5 bases, and 13 bases lay outside the gene matches. The CDR3 coding sequence is TGTGCCAGCAGCGCGGGACAGGGGGAGATGGGAGGATACTTC. It codes for CASSAGQGEMGGYF.

Many counts were recorded for this clonotype. The V and J genes are TRBV7-2 and TRBJ1-2; D is perhaps TRBD1 (6 bases). Trimming shortened V by 6 bases and J by 4 bases, and 15 bases separated the two germline ends. Germline V gives CDR1 SGHTA, CDR2 FQGNSA. CDR3 length: 14 amino acids. CDR3 coding DNA: TGTGCCAGCAGTCGAGGGGGGACCCTCTATGGCTACACCTTC. This encodes CASSRGGTLYGYTF.

This clonotype was picked up a small number of times. The V gene is TRBV7-2, the J gene TRBJ2-7; 11 bases align to TRBD2. Per germline, CDR1 SGHTA and CDR2 FQGNSA. The CDR3 has 17 amino acids. V lost 6 bases, J lost 3 bases, and 13 bases stayed unmatched. The CDR3 DNA is TGTGCCAGCAGTCCCTCGCCCGGGACTAGCGGTGGCTACGAGCAGTACTTC. Encoded protein: CASSPSPGTSGGYEQYF.

This clonotype was observed a few times. The rearrangement uses TRBV7-8 and TRBJ2-3; tentative D call: TRBD2 (6 bases). Looked up from germline, CDR1 is SGHVS and CDR2 is FQNEAQ. Deletions cut 5 bases from V and 0 bases from J, with 12 bases between. The CDR3 spans 15 residues. The CDR3 reads CASSVGSWSTDTQYF. The CDR3 DNA follows: TGTGCCAGCAGCGTCGGGAGTTGGAGCACAGATACGCAGTATTTT.

The chain has TRBV29-1 and TRBJ2-3, with D maybe TRBD2 (5 bases). This CDR3 comprises 13 residues. Trimming took off 2 bases at V and 6 bases at J, with 12 bases between the two ends. Germline CDR1 and CDR2: SQVTM and ANQGSEA. CDR3 nucleotides: TGCAGCGTTGAATACGGGGAAGGGGATACGCAGTATTTT. Protein product: CSVEYGEGDTQYF.

CDR3 nucleotide sequence: TGTGCCAGCAGCGGGACTGGGGGCGGCACAGATACGCAGTATTTT. Translation gives CASSGTGGGTDTQYF. The V and J genes are TRBV7-2 and TRBJ2-3, with D perhaps being TRBD1 or TRBD2 (6 bases each). This CDR3 has 15 residues. Germline V CDR1 and CDR2: SGHTA, FQGNSA. V dropped 5 bases and J dropped 1 base, with 13 bases sitting between them.

This chain connects TRBV5-5 to TRBJ1-3; a possible D gene is TRBD1 (5 bases). The CDR3 sequence is 15 residues long. CDR1 is SGHKS and CDR2 is YYEKEE in the germline V gene (reference sequence). The V end was cut by 5 bases, the J end by 0 bases, with 12 bases between. The CDR3 region is CASRPQGLSGNTIYF. CDR3 sequence (DNA): TGTGCCAGCAGACCTCAGGGACTCTCTGGAAACACCATATATTTT. The full variable domain, completed using reference TRBV5-5 and TRBJ1-3, is DAGVTQSPTHLIKTRGQQVTLRCSPISGHKSVSWYQQVLGQGPQFIFQYYEKEERGRGNFPDRFSARQFPNYSSELNVNALLLGDSALYLCASRPQGLSGNTIYFGEGSWLTVV.

The chain carries TRBV7-8 and TRBJ2-1; D gene unclear. Germline CDR1 and CDR2: SGHVS and FQNEAQ. V was clipped by 5 bases and J by 0 bases, with 11 bases between them. This CDR3 is built from 15 residues. The CDR3 DNA reads as TGTGCCAGCAGCGCACATAAGAGCTCCTACAATGAGCAGTTCTTC. The encoded protein is CASSAHKSSYNEQFF.

The V call is TRBV7-8, the J call TRBJ2-3; 8 nucleotides agree with TRBD2. Trimming at V came to 5 bases and at J to 5 bases, leaving 21 bases not matched to a gene. The length of the CDR3 is 19 residues. CDR1 is SGHVS, CDR2 FQNEAQ, per germline. CDR3: CASSRTFYVSGSGRDTQYF. The CDR3 DNA follows: TGTGCCAGCAGCCGAACCTTTTACGTCAGCGGGAGTGGGCGAGATACGCAGTATTTT.

V and J are TRBV5-4 and TRBJ1-1, with 8 bases that match TRBD1. This CDR3 has 16 residues. The ends lost 4 bases at V and 5 bases at J; junction bases unmatched: 13. Germline CDR1 reads SGHNT; CDR2 reads YYREEE (reference sequence). The CDR3 protein is CASSPDLQGQVTEAFF. CDR3 DNA: TGTGCCAGCAGCCCGGATCTACAGGGACAGGTGACTGAAGCTTTCTTT.